This T cell receptor (beta chain) was recovered during a study of OX40 agonist ivuxolimab in advanced cancers. The wider study: Ivuxolimab was administered intravenously to patients at 0.01 to 10 mg/kg every 2 weeks. Earlier treatment with anti-PD-1, anti-PD-L1 or anti-CTLA-4 was permitted, and roughly 42% had received some. With a range of roughly 23 to 79, age averaged about 58 years, and about 83% were male.

About this clone: No antigen is known for it.

The CDR3 runs 15 residues. V gave up 5 bases and J gave up 6 bases; unmatched junction bases: 7. Germline V CDR1 and CDR2: SGHTA, FQGTGA. Using immunoSEQ multiplex PCR, the repertoire was profiled, and TCRdb retains in-frame clones only, with some absent. The sample includes tens of thousands of clones, about 92% of them seen just once. Study-level points and caveats: The study found that CD8+ T cells averaged more expanded clones than CD4+.

Material: CD4+ or CD8+ T cells sorted from blood, obtained in a trial of the OX40 agonist ivuxolimab. The V gene is TRBV7-3, the J gene TRBJ2-3; the match to TRBD2 covers 11 bases. The source is an adult with an advanced solid tumor such as melanoma, head and neck, liver or kidney cancer. CDR3 nucleotide sequence: TGTGCCAGCAGCCGGATAGCGGGGGGGCTTGATACGCAGTATTTT. Amino acid sequence: CASSRIAGGLDTQYF.